This T cell receptor beta chain was identified during a study of blood T cell repertoires in COVID-19. Turning to the study itself: Sites across the United States, Italy and Spain contributed samples from acute and convalescent COVID-19. The analysed material was cDNA or gDNA that came from T cells, B-cell-depleted T cells, or PBMCs.

In the authors' workflow: Amplification of reference gene primers provided the estimated nucleated cell counts. Generated by immunoSEQ multiplex PCR, the TCRdb table keeps only in-frame clones and is missing some. For V, J and clone size, that table is used; D and trimming come from the DNA. Found here are 95,000 to 150,000 clones, around 63% of them singletons; the top ten hold under 2.5%. CDR1 is MNHEY and CDR2 is SVGAGI in the germline V gene. Trimming pared 1 base from V and 4 bases from J, leaving 10 bases between. CDR3 length: 14 amino acids. This chain joins TRBV6-5 and TRBJ1-1, with a weak D call TRBD1 (6 bases). Input material: peripheral blood. The clonotype comes from a woman aged 70 to 79 with acute or convalescent COVID-19. The CDR3 sequence: CASSYFRGSTEAFF. The CDR3 DNA reads as TGTGCCAGCAGTTACTTCAGGGGTAGCACTGAAGCTTTCTTT.